The entry that follows covers one T cell receptor beta chain sequence. No antigen is known for it. Clones were sequenced by immunoSEQ multiplex PCR, and TCRdb holds only the in-frame ones, with some missing. The table lists under 140,000 clones, about 94% of them singletons. The CDR3 extends over 17 amino acids. V gave up 3 bases and J gave up 2 bases, with 18 bases separating them. Germline CDR1 is MGHRA and CDR2 is YSYEKL. The entry originates in a study of graft-versus-host responses after intestinal transplantation. At the level of the study: As for transplant type, recipients had multivisceral, liver-intestinal, or isolated intestinal grafts. After anti-thymocyte globulin induction, recipients took tacrolimus and steroids for around three years.

Study-level points and caveats: Recipient bone marrow held GvH clones, some seen earlier in ileum or blood. Among circulating GvH clones, peak levels were associated with early post-transplant declines in HvG clones.

The sequence derives from a human donor who received an intestinal transplant. The genes are TRBV4-1 and TRBJ2-3; maybe TRBD1 (6 bases). Here the sequenced sample was unstimulated CD8+ T cells sorted from spleen or lymph node cells, taken before intestinal transplant. CDR3 region: CASSQETPGHHTDTQYF. The DNA of the CDR3 is TGCGCCAGCAGCCAGGAAACCCCGGGACACCACACAGATACGCAGTATTTT.